These T cell receptor beta chains were read from a single sample in a study of T cell responses to AZD1222 COVID-19 vaccine. The assay was immunoSEQ multiplex PCR, and TCRdb's table has in-frame clones only and misses some. The table shows about 120,000 clones, with about 90% occurring only once. Here the sequenced sample was peripheral blood, taken on day 0 of AZD1222 vaccination. The receptor set was obtained from an adult in good health. Each CDR3 is given with its conserved first and last residue. The order of the fields is clone size, V gene, J gene, D gene, CDR3 DNA, CDR3 protein. D genes are given only for firm matches. Size tells how often a clone was seen (once, few, many) or the class of an expanded clone, and some rows leave it out.

size: -; V: TRBV25-1; J: TRBJ2-2; D: -; DNA: TGTGCCAGCAGTGAGGCGAACACCGGGGAGCTGTTTTTT; CDR3: CASSEANTGELFF
size: -; V: TRBV11-3; J: TRBJ1-1; D: -; DNA: TGTGCCAGCAGCGGGGCGGACAACACTGAAGCTTTCTTT; CDR3: CASSGADNTEAFF
size: -; V: TRBV5-1; J: TRBJ1-1; D: -; DNA: TGCGCCAGCAGCTTGGGGGGAGTTGAAGCTTTCTTT; CDR3: CASSLGGVEAFF
size: few; V: TRBV2; J: TRBJ2-5; D: -; DNA: TGTGCCAGCACTGTGACCCACTCTGGGGAGACCCAGTACTTC; CDR3: CASTVTHSGETQYF
size: -; V: TRBV30; J: TRBJ1-1; D: -; DNA: TGTGCCTGGAGTGATCTTCCGGGGACTGAAGCTTTCTTT; CDR3: CAWSDLPGTEAFF
size: -; V: TRBV5-8; J: TRBJ1-2; D: -; DNA: TGTGCCAGCAGCTTGGTACCGCCTAACTATGGCTACACCTTC; CDR3: CASSLVPPNYGYTF
size: -; V: TRBV19; J: TRBJ2-7; D: TRBD2; DNA: TGTGCCAGTAGCCCCGGGGGGACCCACGAGCAGTACTTC; CDR3: CASSPGGTHEQYF
size: -; V: TRBV2; J: TRBJ1-2; D: -; DNA: TGTGCCAGCAGTGATGGGGTGGGCTACACCTTC; CDR3: CASSDGVGYTF
size: -; V: TRBV5-6; J: TRBJ2-1; D: TRBD2; DNA: TGTGCCAGCAGCCCCGGACTAGCGGTCGCTTACAATGAGCAGTTCTTC; CDR3: CASSPGLAVAYNEQFF
size: -; V: TRBV5-1; J: TRBJ2-2; D: -; DNA: TGCGCCAGCAGCTTGGTAGGGGGAACCGGGGAGCTGTTTTTT; CDR3: CASSLVGGTGELFF
size: -; V: TRBV2; J: TRBJ1-2; D: -; DNA: TGTGCCAGCAGTGAATCCCGTGATGGCTACACCTTC; CDR3: CASSESRDGYTF
size: -; V: TRBV12-3/TRBV12-4; J: TRBJ2-1; D: -; DNA: TGTGCCAGCGGCGGGAACTACAATGAGCAGTTCTTC; CDR3: CASGGNYNEQFF
size: few; V: TRBV6-2/TRBV6-3; J: TRBJ1-1; D: -; DNA: TGTGCCAGCAGTTACGTACGATCGGGGACTGAAGCTTTCTTT; CDR3: CASSYVRSGTEAFF
size: -; V: TRBV6-5; J: TRBJ1-1; D: -; DNA: TGTGCCAGCAGTTACTCGACTAATGGCGACACTGAAGCTTTCTTT; CDR3: CASSYSTNGDTEAFF
size: few; V: TRBV3-1/TRBV3-2; J: TRBJ1-4; D: -; DNA: TGTGCCAGCAGCCATTTACAGAGTGGAGGCGAAAAACTGTTTTTT; CDR3: CASSHLQSGGEKLFF
size: few; V: TRBV11-1; J: TRBJ1-2; D: -; DNA: TGTGCCAGCAGCAGAGGGCTCGAATTAGATGGCTACACCTTC; CDR3: CASSRGLELDGYTF
size: -; V: TRBV29-1; J: TRBJ2-3; D: TRBD2; DNA: TGCAGCGTTGAAGATCGCTCGCGGGAGACAGATACGCAGTATTTT; CDR3: CSVEDRSRETDTQYF
size: few; V: TRBV24-1; J: TRBJ1-2; D: -; DNA: TGTGCCACCAGATCCACAAACGAGGTTACTAGCTACACCTTC; CDR3: CATRSTNEVTSYTF
size: few; V: TRBV18; J: TRBJ2-7; D: -; DNA: TGTGCCAGCTCAACGAGCCAAGAATACGAGCAGTACTTC; CDR3: CASSTSQEYEQYF
size: -; V: TRBV6-1; J: TRBJ2-7; D: -; DNA: TGTGCCAGCAGTGAAGAAGGGGGGGGACCCTACGAGCAGTACTTC; CDR3: CASSEEGGGPYEQYF
size: -; V: TRBV11-2; J: TRBJ2-2; D: -; DNA: TGTGCCAGCAGCCCCCTTACCGGGGAGCTGTTTTTT; CDR3: CASSPLTGELFF